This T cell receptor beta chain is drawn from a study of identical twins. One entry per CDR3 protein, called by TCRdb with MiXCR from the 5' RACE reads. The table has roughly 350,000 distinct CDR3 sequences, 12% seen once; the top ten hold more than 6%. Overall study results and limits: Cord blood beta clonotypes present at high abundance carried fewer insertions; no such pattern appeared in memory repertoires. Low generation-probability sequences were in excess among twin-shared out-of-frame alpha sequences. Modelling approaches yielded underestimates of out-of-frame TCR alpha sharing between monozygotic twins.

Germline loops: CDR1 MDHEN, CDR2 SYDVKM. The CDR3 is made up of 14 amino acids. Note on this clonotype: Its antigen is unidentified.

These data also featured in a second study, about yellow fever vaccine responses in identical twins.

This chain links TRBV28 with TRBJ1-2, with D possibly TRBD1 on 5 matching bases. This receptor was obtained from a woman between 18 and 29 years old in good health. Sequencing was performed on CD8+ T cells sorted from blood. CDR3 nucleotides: TGTACCACTCGTAGGGATGGGACTATCTATGGCTACACCTTC. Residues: CTTRRDGTIYGYTF.